The clone carrying this TCR beta chain was detected once. Produced via immunoSEQ multiplex PCR; TCRdb's table is partial and in-frame only. Here the sample spans some 200,000 clones, under 85% being singletons. These data come from a study of blood T cell repertoires in COVID-19. Trimming shortened V by 7 bases and J by 1 base, and 13 bases separated the two germline ends. Germline values: CDR1 SNHLY, CDR2 FYNNEI. The CDR3 has 14 residues. This chain joins TRBV2 and TRBJ1-1; maybe TRBD1 (5 bases). The TCR sequence derives from an elderly woman with COVID-19, enrolled during active disease. Sequenced sample: peripheral blood. CDR3 sequence (DNA): TGTGCCAGCAACAATGGGGGGTCGAACACTGAAGCTTTCTTT. Protein product: CASNNGGSNTEAFF.